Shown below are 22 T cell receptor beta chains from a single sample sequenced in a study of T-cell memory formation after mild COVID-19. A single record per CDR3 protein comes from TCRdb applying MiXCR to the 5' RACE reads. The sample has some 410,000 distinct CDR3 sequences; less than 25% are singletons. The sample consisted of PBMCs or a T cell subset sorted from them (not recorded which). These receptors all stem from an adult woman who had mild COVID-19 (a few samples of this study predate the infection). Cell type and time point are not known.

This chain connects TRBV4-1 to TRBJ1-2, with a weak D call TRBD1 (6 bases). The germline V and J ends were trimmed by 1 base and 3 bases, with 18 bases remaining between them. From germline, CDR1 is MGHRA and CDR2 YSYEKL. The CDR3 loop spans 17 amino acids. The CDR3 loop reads CASSQVGGGPRYYGYTF. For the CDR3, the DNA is TGCGCCAGCAGCCAAGTAGGAGGGGGGCCGCGGTACTATGGCTACACCTTC.

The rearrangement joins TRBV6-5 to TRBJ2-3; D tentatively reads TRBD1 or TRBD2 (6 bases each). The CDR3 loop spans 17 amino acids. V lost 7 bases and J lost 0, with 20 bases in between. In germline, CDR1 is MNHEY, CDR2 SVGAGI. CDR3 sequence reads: CASTPGGLAFSTDTQYF. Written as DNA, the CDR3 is TGTGCCAGCACCCCTGGGGGGCTAGCGTTTAGCACAGATACGCAGTATTTT.

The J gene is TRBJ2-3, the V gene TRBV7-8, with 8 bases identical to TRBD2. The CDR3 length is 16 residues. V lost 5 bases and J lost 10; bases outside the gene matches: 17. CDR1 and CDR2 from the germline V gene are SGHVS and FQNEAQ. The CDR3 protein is CASSPPPGLGDRAQYF. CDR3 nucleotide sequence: TGTGCCAGCAGCCCCCCTCCGGGACTAGGGGACCGTGCGCAGTATTTT.

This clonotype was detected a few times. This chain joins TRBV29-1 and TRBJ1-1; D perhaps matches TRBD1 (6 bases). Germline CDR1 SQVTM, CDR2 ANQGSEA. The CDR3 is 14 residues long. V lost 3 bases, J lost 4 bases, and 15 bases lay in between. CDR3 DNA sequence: TGCAGCGTTGAGAAGCACGGGGGCAGCACTGAAGCTTTCTTT. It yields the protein CSVEKHGGSTEAFF.

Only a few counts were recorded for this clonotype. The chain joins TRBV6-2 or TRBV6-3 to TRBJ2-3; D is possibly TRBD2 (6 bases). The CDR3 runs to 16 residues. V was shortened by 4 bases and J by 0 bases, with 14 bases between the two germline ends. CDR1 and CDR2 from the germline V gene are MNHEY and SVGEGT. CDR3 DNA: TGTGCCAGCAGTTTCCGGGACTCGGCTAGCACAGATACGCAGTATTTT. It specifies CASSFRDSASTDTQYF.

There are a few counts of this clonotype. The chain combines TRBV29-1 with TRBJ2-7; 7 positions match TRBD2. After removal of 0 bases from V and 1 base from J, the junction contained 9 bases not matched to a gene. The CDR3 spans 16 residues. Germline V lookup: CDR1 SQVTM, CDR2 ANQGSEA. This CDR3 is CSVEDGQGGPSYEQYF. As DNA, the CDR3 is TGCAGCGTTGAAGATGGTCAGGGAGGGCCTTCCTACGAGCAGTACTTC.

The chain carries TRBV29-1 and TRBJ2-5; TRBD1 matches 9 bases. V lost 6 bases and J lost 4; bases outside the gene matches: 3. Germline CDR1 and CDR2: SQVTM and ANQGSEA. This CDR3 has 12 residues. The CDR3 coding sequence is TGCAGCGTGTCGACAGGGGGAGAGACCCAGTACTTC. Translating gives CSVSTGGETQYF.

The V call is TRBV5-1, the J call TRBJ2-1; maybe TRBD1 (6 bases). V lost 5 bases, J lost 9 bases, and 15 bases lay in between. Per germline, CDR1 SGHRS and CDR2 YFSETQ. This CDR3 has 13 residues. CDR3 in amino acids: CASRRTGQGEQFF. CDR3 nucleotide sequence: TGCGCCAGCAGACGTACAGGGCAGGGTGAGCAGTTCTTC. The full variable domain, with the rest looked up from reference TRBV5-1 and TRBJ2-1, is KAGVTQTPRYLIKTRGQQVTLSCSPISGHRSVSWYQQTPGQGLQFLFEYFSETQRNKGNFPGRFSGRQFSNSRSEMNVSTLELGDSALYLCASRRTGQGEQFFGPGTRLTVL.

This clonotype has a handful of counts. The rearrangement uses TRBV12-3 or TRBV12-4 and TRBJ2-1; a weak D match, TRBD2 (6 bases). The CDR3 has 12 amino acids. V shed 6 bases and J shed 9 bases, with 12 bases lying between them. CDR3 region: CASRGLGGEQFF. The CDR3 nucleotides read TGTGCCAGCAGGGGGCTGGGGGGTGAGCAGTTCTTC.

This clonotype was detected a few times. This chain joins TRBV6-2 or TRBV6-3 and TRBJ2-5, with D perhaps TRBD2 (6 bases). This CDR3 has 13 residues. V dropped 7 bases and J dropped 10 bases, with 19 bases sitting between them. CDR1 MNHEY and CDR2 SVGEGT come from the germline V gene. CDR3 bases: TGTGCCAGCAAGCCGGACCGGGGGAGTGACCAGTACTTC. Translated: CASKPDRGSDQYF.

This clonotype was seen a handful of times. The CDR3 is CSVEGGIVKGEQYF. The CDR3 coding sequence is TGCAGCGTTGAAGGTGGAATAGTAAAGGGCGAGCAGTACTTC. This chain uses TRBV29-1 with TRBJ2-7, with D unclear. The germline gives CDR1 SQVTM, CDR2 ANQGSEA. V was shortened by 1 base and J by 6 bases, with 16 bases between the two germline ends. This CDR3 has 14 amino acids.

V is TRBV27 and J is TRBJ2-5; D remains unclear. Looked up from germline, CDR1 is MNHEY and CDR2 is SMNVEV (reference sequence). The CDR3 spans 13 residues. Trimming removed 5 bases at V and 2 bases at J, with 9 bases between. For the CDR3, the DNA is TGTGCCAGCAGTCGCGGCCGTCAAGAGACCCAGTACTTC. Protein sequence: CASSRGRQETQYF.

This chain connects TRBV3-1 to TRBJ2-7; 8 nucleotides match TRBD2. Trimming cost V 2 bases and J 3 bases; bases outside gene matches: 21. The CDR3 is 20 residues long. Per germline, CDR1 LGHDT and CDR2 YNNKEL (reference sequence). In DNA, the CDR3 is TGTGCCAGCAGCCAACCCTTAGGGCGGGGCAAGTCGCGGGAGGACTACGAGCAGTACTTC. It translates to CASSQPLGRGKSREDYEQYF.

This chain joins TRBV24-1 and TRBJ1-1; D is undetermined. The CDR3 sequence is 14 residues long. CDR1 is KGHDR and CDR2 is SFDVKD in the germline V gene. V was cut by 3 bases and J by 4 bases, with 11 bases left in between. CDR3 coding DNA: TGTGCCACCAGTGATGGTAGTTTGGGCACTGAAGCTTTCTTT. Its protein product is CATSDGSLGTEAFF.

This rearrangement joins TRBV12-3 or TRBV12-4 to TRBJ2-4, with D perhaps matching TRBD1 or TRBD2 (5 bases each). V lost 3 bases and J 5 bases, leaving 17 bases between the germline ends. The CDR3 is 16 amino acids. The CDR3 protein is CASSFSGTGDQNIQYF. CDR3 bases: TGTGCCAGCAGTTTTTCTGGTACCGGGGACCAAAACATTCAGTACTTC.

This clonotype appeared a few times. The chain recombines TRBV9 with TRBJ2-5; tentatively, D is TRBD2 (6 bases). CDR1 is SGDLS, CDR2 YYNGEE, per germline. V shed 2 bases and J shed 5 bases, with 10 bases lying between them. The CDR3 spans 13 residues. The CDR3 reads CASSVGEEETQYF. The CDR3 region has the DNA TGTGCCAGCAGCGTCGGGGAGGAGGAGACCCAGTACTTC.

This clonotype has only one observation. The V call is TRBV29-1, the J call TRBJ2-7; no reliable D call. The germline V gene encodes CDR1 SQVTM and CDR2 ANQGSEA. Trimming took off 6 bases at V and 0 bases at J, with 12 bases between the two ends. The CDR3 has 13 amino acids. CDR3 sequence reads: CSVRAASSYEQYF. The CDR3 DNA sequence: TGCAGCGTCCGGGCAGCCAGCTCCTACGAGCAGTACTTC.

CDR3 nucleotide sequence: TGTGCCAGCAGTCCCGCGACGGTTTCTAACTATGGCTACACCTTC. Encoded protein: CASSPATVSNYGYTF. This chain uses TRBV14 with TRBJ1-2, with unresolved D. Germline assignment: CDR1 SGHDN and CDR2 FVKESK. This CDR3 is built from 15 residues. V was trimmed by 6 bases and J by 0 bases, leaving 14 bases between them.

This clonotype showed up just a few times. Written as DNA, the CDR3 is TGTGCCAGCAGCTTCGTCCAGGGGACAGATACGCAGTATTTT. The encoded protein is CASSFVQGTDTQYF. This rearrangement joins TRBV12-3 or TRBV12-4 to TRBJ2-3, with TRBD1 as a possible D gene (6 bases). The ends were cut back, 6 bases at V and 3 bases at J, with 13 bases in the middle. This CDR3 region has 14 residues.

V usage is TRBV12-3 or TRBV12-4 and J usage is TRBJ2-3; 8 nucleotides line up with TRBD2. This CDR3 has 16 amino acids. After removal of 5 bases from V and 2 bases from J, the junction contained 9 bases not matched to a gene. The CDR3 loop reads CASSPLADPVTDTQYF. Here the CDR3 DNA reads TGTGCCAGCAGTCCACTAGCGGATCCGGTCACAGATACGCAGTATTTT.

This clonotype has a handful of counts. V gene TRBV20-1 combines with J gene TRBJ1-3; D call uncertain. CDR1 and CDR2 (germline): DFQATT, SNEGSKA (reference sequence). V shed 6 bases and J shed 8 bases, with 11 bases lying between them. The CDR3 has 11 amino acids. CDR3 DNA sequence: TGCAGTGCACTTGCTGGGGACACCATATATTTT. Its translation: CSALAGDTIYF.

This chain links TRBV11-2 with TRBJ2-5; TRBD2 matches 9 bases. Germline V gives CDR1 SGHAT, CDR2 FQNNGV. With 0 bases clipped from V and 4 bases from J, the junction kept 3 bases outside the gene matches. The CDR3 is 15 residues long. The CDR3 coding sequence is TGTGCCAGCAGCTTAGAAGGCGGGAGGGGAGAGACCCAGTACTTC. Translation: CASSLEGGRGETQYF. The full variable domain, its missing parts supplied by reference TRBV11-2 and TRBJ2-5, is EAGVAQSPRYKIIEKRQSVAFWCNPISGHATLYWYQQILGQGPKLLIQFQNNGVVDDSQLPKDRFSAERLKGVDSTLKIQPAKLEDSAVYLCASSLEGGRGETQYFGPGTRLLVL.